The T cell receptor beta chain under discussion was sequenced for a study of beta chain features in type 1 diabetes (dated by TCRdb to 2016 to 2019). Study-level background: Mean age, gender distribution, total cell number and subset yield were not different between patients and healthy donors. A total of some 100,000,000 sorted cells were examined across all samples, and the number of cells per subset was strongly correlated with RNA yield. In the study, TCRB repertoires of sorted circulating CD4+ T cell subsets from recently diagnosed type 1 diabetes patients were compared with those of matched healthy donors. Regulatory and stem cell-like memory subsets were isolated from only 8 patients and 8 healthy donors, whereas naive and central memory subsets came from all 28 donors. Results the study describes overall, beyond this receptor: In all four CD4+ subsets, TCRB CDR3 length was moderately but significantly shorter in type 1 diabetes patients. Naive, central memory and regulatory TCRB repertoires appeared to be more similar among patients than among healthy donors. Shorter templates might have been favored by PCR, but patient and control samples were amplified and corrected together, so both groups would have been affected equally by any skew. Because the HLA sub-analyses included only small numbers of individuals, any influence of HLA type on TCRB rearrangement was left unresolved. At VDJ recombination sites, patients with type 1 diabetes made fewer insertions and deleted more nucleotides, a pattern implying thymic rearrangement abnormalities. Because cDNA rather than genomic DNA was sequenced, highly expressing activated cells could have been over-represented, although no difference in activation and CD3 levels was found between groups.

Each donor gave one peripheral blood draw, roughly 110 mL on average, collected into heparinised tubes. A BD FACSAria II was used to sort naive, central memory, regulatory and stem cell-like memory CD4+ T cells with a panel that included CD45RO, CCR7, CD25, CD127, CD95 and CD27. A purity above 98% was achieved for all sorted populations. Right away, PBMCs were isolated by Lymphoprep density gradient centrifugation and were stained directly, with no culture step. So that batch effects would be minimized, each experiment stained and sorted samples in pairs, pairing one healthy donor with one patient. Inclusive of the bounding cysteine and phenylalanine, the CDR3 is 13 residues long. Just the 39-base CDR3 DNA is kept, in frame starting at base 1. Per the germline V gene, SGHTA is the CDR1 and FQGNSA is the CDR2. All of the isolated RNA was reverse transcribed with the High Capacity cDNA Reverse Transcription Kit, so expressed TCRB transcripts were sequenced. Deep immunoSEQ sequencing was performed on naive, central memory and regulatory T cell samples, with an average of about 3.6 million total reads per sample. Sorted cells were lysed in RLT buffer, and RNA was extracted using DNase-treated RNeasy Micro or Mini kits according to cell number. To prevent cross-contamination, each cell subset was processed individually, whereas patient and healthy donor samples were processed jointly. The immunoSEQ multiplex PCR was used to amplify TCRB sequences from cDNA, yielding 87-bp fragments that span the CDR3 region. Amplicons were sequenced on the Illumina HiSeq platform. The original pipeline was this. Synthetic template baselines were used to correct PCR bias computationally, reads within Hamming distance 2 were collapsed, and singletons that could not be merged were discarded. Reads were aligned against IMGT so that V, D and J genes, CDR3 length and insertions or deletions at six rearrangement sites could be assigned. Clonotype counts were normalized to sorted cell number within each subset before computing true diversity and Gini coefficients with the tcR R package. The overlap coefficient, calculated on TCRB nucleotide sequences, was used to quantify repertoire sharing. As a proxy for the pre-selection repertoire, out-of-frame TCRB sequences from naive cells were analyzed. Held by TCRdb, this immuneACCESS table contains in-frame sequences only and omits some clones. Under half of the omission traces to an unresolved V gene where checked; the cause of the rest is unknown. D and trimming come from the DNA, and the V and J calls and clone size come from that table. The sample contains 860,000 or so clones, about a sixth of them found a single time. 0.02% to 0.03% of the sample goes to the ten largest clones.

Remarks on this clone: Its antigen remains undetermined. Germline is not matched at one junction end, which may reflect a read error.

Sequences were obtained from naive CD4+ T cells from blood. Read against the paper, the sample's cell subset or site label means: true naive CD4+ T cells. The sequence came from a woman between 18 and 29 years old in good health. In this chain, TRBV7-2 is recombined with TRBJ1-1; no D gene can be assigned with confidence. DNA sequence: TGTGCCAGCAGCTTAGGCCCTAAGCTTGAAGCTTCCTTT. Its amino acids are CASSLGPKLEASF.